This section outlines one TCR beta chain sequence together with its context. This clonotype has a count of ten or more. This clone's antigen is unknown. Base qualities are not provided; no much larger clone lies one nucleotide away. Patients with ophthalmopathy had moderately to severely active disease, with a Clinical Activity Score of 3 or more, a NOSPECS grade of 4 or more, and a disease duration of less than 3 months. Patients were excluded if they had other autoimmune diseases, uncontrolled infections, pregnancy or lactation. Diagnosis relied on clinical symptoms, serum thyroxine, TRAb, thyroid ultrasound and orbital computed tomography. Using Ficoll-Paque density gradient centrifugation, PBMCs were isolated from over 8.5 ml of fresh peripheral blood. Total RNA was extracted using Trizol reagent, and RNA quality was checked on an Agilent 2100 Bioanalyzer. These data originate in a study of Graves' ophthalmopathy and Graves' hyperthyroidism (dated by TCRdb to 2017 to 2018). For the study in its entirety: Peripheral blood was collected at initial diagnosis, before any treatment. To explore V-J signatures that separate ophthalmopathy from hyperthyroidism, a discovery set of about 96 patients was enrolled, consisting of approximately 45 with ophthalmopathy and under 65 with stable hyperthyroidism. The study used TCR beta repertoire signatures to distinguish Graves' ophthalmopathy from Graves' hyperthyroidism and to predict progression to ophthalmopathy. The 80 to 100 discovery patients were randomly divided into training and test sets at a 7:3 ratio. The independent validation cohort included approximately 19 hyperthyroidism patients plus 17 patients who later progressed from hyperthyroidism to ophthalmopathy. In total, 135 blood samples were TCR-sequenced: around 42 ophthalmopathy, some 72 hyperthyroidism and about 17 hyperthyroidism-to-ophthalmopathy patients. T-cell repertoires of thyroid tissue and blood were compared in more than 5 hyperthyroidism patients. Following sample collection, hyperthyroidism patients were given methimazole at a starting dose of 30 mg daily, and ophthalmopathy patients were given high-dose intravenous methylprednisolone. Overall results and qualifications from the work: No statistical method was used to set the sample size in advance, and the investigators knew which group each participant was assigned to. In validation, the model predicted ophthalmopathy progression with more than 55% sensitivity and roughly 78% specificity; approximately 12 predicted patients were CT-confirmed with GO in a median of around 6 months. Most of the expanded thyroid clonotypes with a frequency above 0.001 were also detected in blood, and it was suggested that the thyroid immune response may be reflected by blood repertoires. The 13-signature model separated ophthalmopathy from stable hyperthyroidism with 87.88% sensitivity and almost 84% specificity in cross-validation, and 80%/75% in the test set.

Taken from the germline V gene, the CDR1 and CDR2 loops are SGHRS and YFSETQ. Trimming takes 4 bases off V and 3 bases off J; junction bases not matched to a gene: 10. The CDR3 runs 15 residues from the cysteine to the phenylalanine. The sequence is cut down to CDR3 DNA, 45 bases in frame from base 1. For repertoire sequencing, TCR beta CDR3 regions were amplified from RNA transcripts. The first round was an RT-PCR using HTBI primers with the Qiagen OneStep RT-PCR kit, and this first round was followed by a second-round multiplex PCR, then size selection and purification. The libraries underwent paired-end sequencing with 100 bp reads on an Illumina HiSeq2000. As for how the authors treated the data: SOAPnuke was used to process the reads, throwing out any read that had adapters, had uncalled bases, had a mean Phred below 15, or lacked an exact constant-primer or identifier match. COPE v1.2.5 was used to merge high-quality paired reads. Each unique nucleotide sequence was defined as a clonotype, and clonotypes were aligned to IMGT TRB V, D and J references with MiTCR v1.1. The analysis was limited to V-J combinations with a frequency above 0.0001, which together covered over 98% of repertoires. A TCR clonal expansion and chaos score per V-J combination was defined as the ratio of F50 clonal expansion to chaos observed in the TCRdist matrix. Features were reduced by Welch's t-statistics and random forest to 10 to 15 V-J combinations, which fed a naive Bayes classifier. The similarity between thyroid and blood repertoires was quantified using the Morisita-Horn index. TCRdb applied fastp at Q25 and MiXCR to the public reads, then kept only in-frame beta chains. Every distinct CDR3 protein forms one entry, paired with its most common genes and DNA. These V and J calls originate from TCRdb's pipeline instead of the authors' own analysis. Here the sample has around 470,000 distinct CDR3 sequences; approximately 15% occur a single time. The ten top clones hold 9.5% to 10% of the sample.

This receptor was identified in a woman aged 30 to 39 with Graves' ophthalmopathy. Donor details come from another sample of the same person, matched by shared clones. Sequenced input: blood. The chain was built from TRBV5-1 and TRBJ2-7; TRBD1 fits 7 bases in the junction. The DNA reads TGCGCCAGCAGCGACTTGTATGGGACAGACTACGAGCAGTACTTC. Its translation is CASSDLYGTDYEQYF.